These 25 T cell receptor beta chains share one sample of origin, sequenced in a study of blood T cell repertoires in COVID-19. Clones were sequenced by immunoSEQ multiplex PCR, and TCRdb holds only the in-frame ones, with some missing. The table shows about 340,000 clones, with over 70% occurring only once. Sequencing used peripheral blood. These receptors were obtained from a man younger than 45 with active or convalescent COVID-19.

This clone has a handful of counts. The J gene is TRBJ1-1, the V gene TRBV29-1, with D perhaps matching TRBD1 (6 bases). The CDR3 covers 13 residues. V was cut by 1 base and J by 5 bases, with 11 bases left in between. In germline, CDR1 is SQVTM, CDR2 ANQGSEA. In DNA form, the CDR3 reads TGCAGCGTTGAAGGGACAGTCGGGACTGAAGCTTTCTTT. Protein sequence: CSVEGTVGTEAFF.

The chain couples TRBV4-3 to TRBJ1-6, with 8 bases that match TRBD1. Losses at the gene ends were 0 bases for V and 9 bases for J; bases not matched to a gene: 7. Germline V gene data show CDR1 as LGHNA and CDR2 as YSLEER. CDR3 length: 16 amino acids. The chain's CDR3 is CASSQDLGQGGSPLHF. The CDR3, as DNA: TGCGCCAGCAGCCAAGATTTAGGACAGGGAGGTTCACCCCTCCACTTT.

The chain has TRBV6-5 and TRBJ2-7; 11 positions match TRBD2. The germline V gene has CDR1 MNHEY and CDR2 SVGAGI. The length of the CDR3 is 14 residues. With V trimmed by 7 bases and J by 4 bases, 6 bases remained unmatched. CDR3 sequence: CASKTSGNPYEQYF. In DNA form, the CDR3 reads TGTGCCAGCAAGACTAGCGGGAACCCTTACGAGCAGTACTTC.

The chain links TRBV10-1 to TRBJ2-7, with D perhaps TRBD2 (5 bases). Germline values: CDR1 WNHNN, CDR2 SYGVQD (reference sequence). V was cut by 4 bases and J by 5 bases, with 12 bases left in between. The CDR3 length is 13 residues. The CDR3 coding sequence is TGCGCCAGCAGTGTTGGCGCCGGGGACGAGCAGTACTTC. Protein sequence: CASSVGAGDEQYF.

This chain uses TRBV4-1 with TRBJ1-4, with a tentative D call TRBD1 (6 bases). The CDR3 has 17 amino acids. The germline V and J ends were trimmed by 4 bases and 0 bases, with 15 bases remaining between them. Germline CDR1 MGHRA, CDR2 YSYEKL. CDR3 sequence reads: CASSRDRGSATNEKLFF. In nucleotides, the CDR3 is TGCGCCAGCAGCCGAGATAGGGGGAGCGCAACTAATGAAAAACTGTTTTTT.

The rearrangement joins TRBV27 to TRBJ2-5; 12 bases are shared with TRBD1. Trimming removed 6 bases from V and 5 bases from J; junction bases left unmatched: 7. The CDR3 runs 15 residues. The germline V gene encodes CDR1 MNHEY and CDR2 SMNVEV (reference sequence). The DNA of the CDR3 is TGTGCCAGCAGGGGACAGGGGGCTGGTCGGGAGACCCAGTACTTC. This codes for CASRGQGAGRETQYF.

The J gene is TRBJ1-3, the V gene TRBV3-1 (or the pseudogene TRBV3-2), with D unclear. V lost 0 bases and J lost 4, with 4 bases in between. The germline gives CDR1 LGHDT, CDR2 YNNKEL (reference sequence). The CDR3 is 13 amino acids. DNA of the CDR3: TGTGCCAGCAGCCAAGATTCAGGAAACACCATATATTTT. It specifies CASSQDSGNTIYF.

The chain uses TRBV4-3 and TRBJ1-1, with TRBD1 identical over 7 bases. The length of the CDR3 is 15 residues. V trimming: 2 bases; J trimming: 6 bases; junction bases outside the gene matches: 9. In germline, CDR1 is LGHNA, CDR2 YSLEER. Written as DNA, the CDR3 is TGCGCCAGCAGCCAAAAATCCTTGCAGGGGGCTGAAGCTTTCTTT. This translates into CASSQKSLQGAEAFF.

The genes are TRBV6-5 and TRBJ1-1; the D is unclear. This CDR3 is 14 amino acids long. Germline CDR1 MNHEY, CDR2 SVGAGI. V lost 2 bases and J lost 7, with 14 bases in between. The CDR3 spells CASSYSTAGDEAFF. DNA of the CDR3: TGTGCCAGCAGTTACAGTACCGCGGGCGATGAAGCTTTCTTT.

CDR3 coding DNA: TGCGCCAGCAGCCAACTCCCGGGACAGGGAAAGTTTATCAAGGGCTATGGCTACACCTTC. Protein sequence: CASSQLPGQGKFIKGYGYTF. The gene calls are TRBV4-1 and TRBJ1-2; 9 bases fit TRBD1. V was clipped by 2 bases and J by 4 bases; unmatched bases: 20. Germline values: CDR1 MGHRA, CDR2 YSYEKL. The CDR3 extends over 20 amino acids.

The V call is TRBV7-9, the J call TRBJ2-1; D might be TRBD2 (5 bases). V lost 6 bases, J lost 9 bases, and 15 bases lay in between. The germline V gene has CDR1 SEHNR and CDR2 FQNEAQ (reference sequence). The CDR3 spans 13 residues. The CDR3 sequence is CASSLTSFSEQFF. The CDR3 nucleotides read TGTGCCAGCAGTCTTACTAGTTTCAGTGAGCAGTTCTTC.

The CDR3 DNA is TGCGCCAGCAGCCCCGGACAGGGACGGGAGACCCAGTACTTC. Amino acids: CASSPGQGRETQYF. This chain uses TRBV4-1 with TRBJ2-5; 8 bases map to TRBD1. This CDR3 comprises 14 residues. Trimming removed 4 bases from V and 5 bases from J; junction bases left unmatched: 6. Germline V gives CDR1 MGHRA, CDR2 YSYEKL.

This clone has more than one count but fewer than ten. V gene TRBV7-9 combines with J gene TRBJ2-1; D ambiguous. V was shortened by 4 bases and J by 0 bases, with 13 bases between the two germline ends. Germline V gene lookup returns CDR1 SEHNR and CDR2 FQNEAQ (reference sequence). The CDR3 totals 16 residues. This CDR3 reads CASSSRLSSSYNEQFF. For the CDR3, the DNA is TGTGCCAGCAGCTCTAGGCTGTCAAGCTCCTACAATGAGCAGTTCTTC.

The rearrangement joins TRBV27 to TRBJ2-3; D not resolved. Germline V gene data show CDR1 as MNHEY and CDR2 as SMNVEV (reference sequence). The CDR3 has 14 amino acids. The ends were cut back, 0 bases at V and 4 bases at J, with 8 bases in the middle. The CDR3 loop is CASSLSAPADTQYF. The CDR3 region has the DNA TGTGCCAGCAGTTTATCGGCCCCCGCAGATACGCAGTATTTT.

The chain links TRBV25-1 to TRBJ2-5, with a weak D call TRBD1 (5 bases). Trimming removed 8 bases at V and 5 bases at J, with 15 bases between. The CDR3 is made up of 13 amino acids. CDR1 MGHDK and CDR2 SYGVNS come from the germline V gene. The DNA for the CDR3 is TGTGCCAGCCATGATAGGGGCGTGGAGACCCAGTACTTC. This encodes CASHDRGVETQYF.

The V gene is TRBV10-3, the J gene TRBJ2-3; TRBD2 aligns across 13 bases. CDR3 length: 17 amino acids. The germline CDR1 and CDR2 sequences are ENHRY and SYGVKD. Trimming took 7 bases from V and 2 from J; bases not matched to a gene: 9. In DNA, the CDR3 is TGTGCCATCACCCCCGGGACTAGCGGGACCAACACAGATACGCAGTATTTT. Protein product: CAITPGTSGTNTDTQYF.

This clone showed up just once. V and J are TRBV11-3 and TRBJ2-3, with a weak D call TRBD2 (5 bases). Trimming stripped 0 bases from V and 4 bases from J, with 5 bases between. CDR3 length equals 13 residues. The V gene's germline CDR1 is SGHNT and CDR2 YENEEA. CDR3 amino acids: CASSLEGADTQYF. The CDR3 DNA reads as TGTGCCAGCAGCTTAGAGGGAGCAGATACGCAGTATTTT.

This chain uses TRBV7-9 with TRBJ1-5; no clear D. The CDR3 consists of 12 residues. V was pared by 4 bases and J by 5 bases, with 6 bases between. Germline V gene sequence: CDR1 SEHNR, CDR2 FQNEAQ (reference sequence). CDR3 sequence: CASSYGDQPQHF. For the CDR3, the DNA is TGTGCCAGCAGCTACGGGGATCAGCCCCAGCATTTT. Combining the CDR3 with reference TRBV7-9 and TRBJ1-5 gives the whole variable domain DTGVSQNPRHKITKRGQNVTFRCDPISEHNRLYWYRQTLGQGPEFLTYFQNEAQLEKSRLLSDRFSAERPKGSFSTLEIQRTEQGDSAMYLCASSYGDQPQHFGDGTRLSIL.

The gene calls are TRBV29-1 and TRBJ2-7; perhaps TRBD2 as D (6 bases). With 5 bases removed from V and 5 bases from J, the gap between germline ends came to 22 bases. Germline V gives CDR1 SQVTM, CDR2 ANQGSEA. The length of the CDR3 is 15 residues. Written as DNA, the CDR3 is TGCAGCGTTACCCCCGGGGGTATTAGGTCACACGAGCAGTACTTC. Protein sequence: CSVTPGGIRSHEQYF.

This sequence joins TRBV12-5 and TRBJ2-3; 8 bases align to TRBD2. V shed 1 base and J 0 bases; nucleotides not matched to a gene: 3. The germline gives CDR1 LGHNT, CDR2 FRNRAP. The CDR3 totals 16 residues. The CDR3 DNA sequence: TGTGCTAGTGGTTTGGGGACTAGCATTAGCACAGATACGCAGTATTTT. Protein sequence: CASGLGTSISTDTQYF. The full variable domain, completed using reference TRBV12-5 and TRBJ2-3, is DARVTQTPRHKVTEMGQEVTMRCQPILGHNTVFWYRQTMMQGLELLAYFRNRAPLDDSGMPKDRFSAEMPDATLATLKIQPSEPRDSAVYFCASGLGTSISTDTQYFGPGTRLTVL.

CDR3 amino acids: CASSRDRGLSGDTQYF. CDR3 DNA: TGTGCCAGCAGCAGGGACAGGGGGCTGTCAGGAGATACGCAGTATTTT. V usage is TRBV9 and J usage is TRBJ2-3; 12 bases are a match to TRBD1. V was pared by 4 bases and J by 5 bases, with 8 bases of the junction left unmatched. The CDR3 is 16 residues long. Germline-derived CDR1 and CDR2 are SGDLS and YYNGEE.

The chain recombines TRBV5-6 with TRBJ2-3, with D maybe TRBD2 (6 bases). This CDR3 comprises 14 residues. Germline V gene data show CDR1 as SGHDT and CDR2 as YYEEEE. V was clipped by 4 bases and J by 5 bases, with 14 bases between them. The CDR3 sequence: CASSLAPRGDTQYF. DNA for the CDR3: TGTGCCAGCAGCCTAGCGCCGAGGGGAGATACGCAGTATTTT.

This chain connects TRBV19 to TRBJ2-6; D is unresolved. The CDR3 loop spans 16 amino acids. V was trimmed by 1 base and J by 0 bases, leaving 7 bases between them. Germline V gives CDR1 LNHDA, CDR2 SQIVND (reference sequence). As DNA, the CDR3 is TGTGCCAGTAGTATAGTGGCAGGCTCTGGGGCCAACGTCCTGACTTTC. Amino acid sequence: CASSIVAGSGANVLTF. Combining the CDR3 with reference TRBV19 and TRBJ2-6 gives the whole variable domain DGGITQSPKYLFRKEGQNVTLSCEQNLNHDAMYWYRQDPGQGLRLIYYSQIVNDFQKGDIAEGYSVSREKKESFPLTVTSAQKNPTAFYLCASSIVAGSGANVLTFGAGSRLTVL.

The chain uses TRBV2 and TRBJ2-1; no reliable D call. The germline gives CDR1 SNHLY, CDR2 FYNNEI. Trimming took 5 bases from V and 0 from J, leaving 17 bases between them. The CDR3 runs to 17 residues. The CDR3 bases are TGTGCCAGCAGTCCTCCTAGAGTTCGGCTCTCCTACAATGAGCAGTTCTTC. Residues: CASSPPRVRLSYNEQFF.

This chain joins TRBV27 and TRBJ1-1, with 9 bases identical to TRBD1. Germline CDR1 is MNHEY and CDR2 is SMNVEV (reference sequence). There are 14 residues in the CDR3. After removal of 7 bases from V and 1 base from J, the junction contained 4 bases not matched to a gene. CDR3 in amino acids: CASTLTGGNTEAFF. CDR3 coding DNA: TGTGCCAGCACCTTGACAGGGGGGAACACTGAAGCTTTCTTT.